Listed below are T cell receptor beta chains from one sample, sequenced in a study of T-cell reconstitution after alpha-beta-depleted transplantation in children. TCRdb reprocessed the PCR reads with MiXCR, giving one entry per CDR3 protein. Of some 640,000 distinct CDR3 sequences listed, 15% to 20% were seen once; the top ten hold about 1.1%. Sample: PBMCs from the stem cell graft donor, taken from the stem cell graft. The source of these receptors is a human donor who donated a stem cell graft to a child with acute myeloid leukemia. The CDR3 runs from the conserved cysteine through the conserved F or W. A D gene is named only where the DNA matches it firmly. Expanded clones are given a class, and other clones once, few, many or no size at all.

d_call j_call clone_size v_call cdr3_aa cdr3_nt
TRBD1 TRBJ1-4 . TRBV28 CASSETRDRDEKLFF TGTGCCAGCAGTGAGACCCGGGACAGGGATGAAAAACTGTTTTTT
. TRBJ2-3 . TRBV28 CASSLGSTGGTQYF TGTGCCAGCAGTTTAGGCTCGACTGGGGGTACGCAGTATTTT
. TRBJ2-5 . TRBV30 CAWSVLGETQYF TGTGCCTGGAGTGTACTGGGAGAGACCCAGTACTTC
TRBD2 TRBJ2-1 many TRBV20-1 CSPFLAGRAYNEQFF TGCAGTCCATTCTTAGCGGGGCGAGCCTACAATGAGCAGTTCTTC
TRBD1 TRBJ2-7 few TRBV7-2 CASSSDRGPHEQYF TGTGCCAGCAGCTCGGACAGGGGGCCTCACGAGCAGTACTTC
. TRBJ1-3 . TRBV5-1 CASSLQGRFSGNTIYF TGCGCCAGCAGCTTGCAGGGTCGGTTCTCTGGAAACACCATATATTTT
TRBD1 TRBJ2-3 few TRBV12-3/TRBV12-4 CASSSGGLKDTQYF TGTGCCAGCAGTTCAGGGGGCCTTAAGGATACGCAGTATTTT
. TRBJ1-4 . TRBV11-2 CASSLEREHNEKLFF TGTGCCAGCAGCTTAGAAAGAGAGCATAATGAAAAACTGTTTTTT
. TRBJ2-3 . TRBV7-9 CASSPLVGGTDTQYF TGTGCCAGCAGCCCTCTAGTAGGAGGGACAGATACGCAGTATTTT
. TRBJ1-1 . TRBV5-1 CASSPREFRGTEAFF TGCGCCAGCAGCCCCCGAGAGTTCCGAGGCACTGAAGCTTTCTTT
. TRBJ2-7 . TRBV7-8 CASSLDRSGVETYEQYF TGTGCCAGCAGCTTAGATAGATCGGGGGTTGAAACCTACGAGCAGTACTTC
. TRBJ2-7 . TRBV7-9 CASSLVVGAQAYEQYF TGTGCCAGCAGCTTAGTGGTGGGCGCTCAGGCCTACGAGCAGTACTTC
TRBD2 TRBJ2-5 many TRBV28 CASSLPAGGSETQYF TGTGCCAGCAGTTTACCGGCGGGGGGGTCTGAGACCCAGTACTTC
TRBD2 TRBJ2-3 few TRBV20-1 CSARLLAGGRADTQYF TGCAGTGCTCGACTACTAGCGGGGGGTCGGGCAGATACGCAGTATTTT
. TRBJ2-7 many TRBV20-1 CSARPPDSYEQYF TGCAGTGCTAGACCCCCGGATTCCTACGAGCAGTACTTC
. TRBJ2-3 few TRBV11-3 CASSFRPDFGDTQYF TGTGCCAGCAGCTTCCGACCCGACTTTGGAGATACGCAGTATTTT
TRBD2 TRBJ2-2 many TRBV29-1 CSVDRGLAGGMAGELFF TGCAGCGTTGATAGAGGGCTAGCGGGGGGAATGGCCGGGGAGCTGTTTTTT
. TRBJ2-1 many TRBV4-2 CASSQDFLVNNEQFF TGTGCCAGCAGCCAAGACTTCCTGGTTAACAATGAGCAGTTCTTC
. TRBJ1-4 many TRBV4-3 CASSQDLREKLFF TGCGCCAGCAGCCAAGATCTTCGGGAAAAACTGTTTTTT
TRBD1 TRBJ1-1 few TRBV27 CATRTGVNTEAFF TGTGCCACCCGGACAGGGGTGAACACTGAAGCTTTCTTT
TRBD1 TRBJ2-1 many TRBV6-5 CASRPGTGVFEQFF TGTGCCAGCAGGCCCGGGACAGGGGTGTTTGAGCAGTTCTTC
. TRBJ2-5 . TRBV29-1 CSATGTTGGGLQETQYF TGCAGCGCGACCGGGACCACTGGAGGGGGTCTCCAAGAGACCCAGTACTTC
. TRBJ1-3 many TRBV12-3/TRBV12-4 CASSLARGNTIYF TGTGCCAGCAGTTTAGCGAGAGGAAACACCATATATTTT
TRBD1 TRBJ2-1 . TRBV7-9 CATTGGPGYNEQFF TGTGCCACCACAGGGGGGCCAGGCTACAATGAGCAGTTCTTC
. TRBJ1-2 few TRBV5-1 CASSLGVAGPYGYTF TGCGCCAGCAGCTTGGGCGTGGCAGGGCCGTATGGCTACACCTTC
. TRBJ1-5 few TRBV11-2 CASSQRGRGNNQPQHF TGTGCCAGCAGCCAGCGGGGCCGGGGCAACAATCAGCCCCAGCATTTT
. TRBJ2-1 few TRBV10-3 CAISAAVQSYNEQFF TGTGCCATCAGTGCGGCGGTCCAATCCTACAATGAGCAGTTCTTC
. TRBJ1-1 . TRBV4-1 CASSQVPNTVRVTEAFF TGCGCCAGCAGCCAAGTCCCAAATACAGTGCGAGTCACTGAAGCTTTCTTT
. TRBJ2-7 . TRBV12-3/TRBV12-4 CASSLGFDEQYF TGTGCCAGCAGTTTGGGGTTCGACGAGCAGTACTTC
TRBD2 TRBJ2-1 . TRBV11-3 CASSLFGLAGDENEQFF TGTGCCAGCAGCTTGTTCGGACTAGCGGGGGATGAAAATGAGCAGTTCTTC
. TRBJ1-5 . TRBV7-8 CASSLDWGFYSNQPQHF TGTGCCAGCAGCTTAGACTGGGGGTTCTATAGCAATCAGCCCCAGCATTTT
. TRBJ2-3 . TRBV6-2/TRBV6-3 CASTRGPDTQYF TGTGCCAGCACTCGGGGTCCAGATACGCAGTATTTT
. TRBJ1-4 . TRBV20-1 CSARSGPTNEKLFF TGCAGTGCTAGGAGTGGTCCAACTAATGAAAAACTGTTTTTT
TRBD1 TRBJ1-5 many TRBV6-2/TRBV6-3 CASSYYGRGRGQPQHF TGTGCCAGCAGTTACTATGGCAGGGGGCGAGGGCAGCCCCAGCATTTT
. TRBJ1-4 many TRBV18 CASSRTGGLATNEKLFF TGTGCCAGCTCACGCACAGGCGGACTTGCAACTAATGAAAAACTGTTTTTT
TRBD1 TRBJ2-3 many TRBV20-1 CSAGPRTGSTDTQYF TGCAGTGCCGGTCCCAGGACAGGTAGCACAGATACGCAGTATTTT
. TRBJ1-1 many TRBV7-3 CASSLGEGTEAFF TGTGCCAGCAGCTTAGGGGAGGGGACTGAAGCTTTCTTT
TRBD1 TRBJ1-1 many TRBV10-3 CAIRGQGDMNTEAFF TGTGCCATCAGGGGACAGGGGGACATGAACACTGAAGCTTTCTTT
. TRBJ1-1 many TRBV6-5 CAGSVRDIENTEAFF TGTGCCGGCTCAGTCCGGGACATTGAGAACACTGAAGCTTTCTTT
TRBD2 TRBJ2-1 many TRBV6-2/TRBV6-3 CASSLGTSGGDEQFF TGTGCCAGCAGTTTAGGGACTAGCGGGGGGGATGAGCAGTTCTTC
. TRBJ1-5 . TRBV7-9 CASSSSDDRGGHQPQHF TGTGCCAGCAGCTCCTCGGACGACCGCGGCGGCCATCAGCCCCAGCATTTT